This is a list of T cell receptor beta chains from one sample in a study of radiation and T cells in renal cell carcinoma. Here immunoSEQ multiplex PCR was the method, and the copy in TCRdb shows in-frame clones only, minus some. The sample records 70,000 to 100,000 clones, 86% being singletons. The sample in question was blood, obtained from a patient whose treatment included radiotherapy and nephrectomy. The receptors here all came from a woman aged 50 to 60 with renal cell carcinoma. Each CDR3 is given with its conserved first and last residue. The D gene is left open where the match is weak. Clone size is given for some rows only: seen once, a few or many times, or a class if the clone is expanded.

- - TRBJ2-7 TRBV7-2 13 TGTGCCAGCACCCTGACCAGCTCCTACGAGCAGTACTTC CASTLTSSYEQYF
- - TRBJ2-7 TRBV6-5 15 TGTGCCAGCAGTTACTCGACGGGCAGGGTTAATAGGAGGTACTTC CASSYSTGRVNRRYF
- - TRBJ2-7 TRBV27 17 TGTGCCAGCAGTTTCCTATCTAGAACCAGCGCCTCCTACGAGCAGTACTTC CASSFLSRTSASYEQYF
TRBD1 - TRBJ2-2 TRBV28 15 TGTGCCAGCGACGTAGGACAGGGATACACCGGGGAGCTGTTTTTT CASDVGQGYTGELFF
- - TRBJ2-1 TRBV19 16 TGTGCCAGTAGTATATTGTTACAGCTACCCTACAATGAGCAGTTCTTC CASSILLQLPYNEQFF
- few TRBJ1-1 TRBV11-2 14 TGTGCCAGCAGCAGCGGCCACATGAACACTGAAGCTTTCTTT CASSSGHMNTEAFF
- many TRBJ2-2 TRBV5-4 14 TGTGCCGGTACTAGTCGAGGGGACACCGGGGAGCTGTTTTTT CAGTSRGDTGELFF
- - TRBJ2-7 TRBV11-2 14 TGTGCCAGCAGCCGTGCGGACGCCCCCTACGAGCAGTACTTC CASSRADAPYEQYF
- - TRBJ1-5 TRBV19 14 TGTGCCAGTAGTTCCCCGGGGGGCAATCAGCCCCAGCATTTT CASSSPGGNQPQHF
- few TRBJ1-1 TRBV6-5 14 TGTGCCAGCAGTCCCATGGAAGGGGGAACTGAAGCTTTCTTT CASSPMEGGTEAFF
TRBD1 once TRBJ1-2 TRBV6-6 14 TGTGCCAGCACCGAGGAGACAGGGGGCTATGGCTACACCTTC CASTEETGGYGYTF
TRBD1 - TRBJ1-5 TRBV5-6 15 TGTGCCAGCAGCTTGGATAAGGGGGCGAGTCAGCCCCAGCATTTT CASSLDKGASQPQHF